Sequencing of this T cell receptor beta chain was carried out in a study of blood T cell repertoires in COVID-19. Study context: Nucleic acid was either cDNA or gDNA, and it came from T cells, B-cell-depleted T cells, or PBMCs.

Participants were aged roughly 18 to 90 years from around 24 US areas. Assignments of participants to cohorts depended upon their own reported clinical history. The CDR3 length is 13 residues. The V and J ends lost 4 bases and 1 base respectively, with 7 bases between them. The germline gives CDR1 LGHDT, CDR2 YNNKEL (reference sequence). Original handling: Amplified reference gene primers provided the basis for estimating nucleated cell counts. TCRdb keeps only in-frame clones here, not all; method: immunoSEQ multiplex PCR. V and J calls and clone size are as listed in that table; D and trimming were resolved from the DNA. The sample yields about 170,000 clones, roughly 80% seen once.

The sequencing sample was made of PBMCs or T cells enriched from blood (not recorded which). The rearrangement uses TRBV3-1 (or the pseudogene TRBV3-2) and TRBJ1-1; no clear D gene. The clonotype was recovered from a middle-aged man who had recovered from COVID-19. The CDR3 loop is CASSPTGNTEAFF. The CDR3 DNA reads TGTGCCAGCAGCCCGACGGGGAACACTGAAGCTTTCTTT.